The 29 T cell receptor beta chains given below trace back to one sample, sequenced in a study of T cells expressing NK-cell markers. TCRdb re-called the 5' RACE reads, yielding one record per CDR3 amino acid sequence without DNA. In total, the table holds a few hundred thousand distinct CDR3 sequences. Sequenced: blood T cells: a sorted CD56 or NKG2C T cell subset, CD4+ or CD8+ T cells, or bulk PBMC T cells (not recorded which). Receptors were obtained from a woman aged 45-59 years in good health.

This chain joins TRBV12-3 or TRBV12-4 and TRBJ2-1; there is no DNA to check the TCRdb D call of TRBD2. The CDR3 length is 12 residues. CDR3 in amino acids: CASSLRDWSRFF.

The chain recombines TRBV9 with TRBJ2-2; the TCRdb D gene call, TRBD1, has no DNA to confirm it. The CDR3 covers 16 residues. Germline lookup yields CDR1 SGDLS and CDR2 YYNGEE. CDR3 protein: CASSASGTGGTGELFF.

The J gene is TRBJ2-1, the V gene TRBV29-1; TCRdb outputs TRBD1, but without DNA this stays unchecked. The length of the CDR3 is 13 residues. The V gene's germline CDR1 is SQVTM and CDR2 ANQGSEA. This CDR3 reads CSVTGQGYNEQFF.

The J gene is TRBJ2-1, the V gene TRBV7-9; absent DNA, TCRdb's TRBD1 call cannot be checked. There are 14 residues in the CDR3. Germline V gives CDR1 SEHNR, CDR2 FQNEAQ (reference sequence). The CDR3 is CASRGPGQGSEQFF.

The V and J genes are TRBV19 and TRBJ1-2; TCRdb selects TRBD1, and the lack of DNA leaves this call unchecked. Per the germline V gene, CDR1 is LNHDA and CDR2 is SQIVND (reference sequence). The CDR3 extends over 14 amino acids. The CDR3 spells CASSTIQGDDGYTF.

This sequence joins TRBV7-6 and TRBJ1-5; TCRdb proposes TRBD1, but this gene call is untestable without DNA. From germline, CDR1 is SGHVS and CDR2 FNYEAQ. There are 15 residues in the CDR3. The CDR3 is CASSLGQGYNQPQHF. The variable domain in full, with the rest retrieved from reference TRBV7-6 and TRBJ1-5, is GAGVSQSPRYKVTKRGQDVALRCDPISGHVSLYWYRQALGQGPEFLTYFNYEAQQDKSGLPNDRFSAERPEGSISTLTIQRTEQRDSAMYRCASSLGQGYNQPQHFGDGTRLSIL.

V gene TRBV19 combines with J gene TRBJ2-7. The CDR3 has 15 amino acids. Germline CDR1 LNHDA, CDR2 SQIVND (reference sequence). The CDR3 loop is CASSIMGSLVYEQYF.

The rearrangement uses TRBV18 and TRBJ2-7; there is no DNA to check the TCRdb D call of TRBD1. CDR3 length: 16 amino acids. CDR1 and CDR2 from the germline V gene are KGHSH and LQKENI. CDR3: CASSTTRTGNSYEQYF.

Here the CDR3 reads CASSHYSIGQGARGGYTF. This chain uses TRBV5-1 with TRBJ1-2; checking the TCRdb D call of TRBD1 is not possible without DNA. Germline CDR1 and CDR2: SGHRS and YFSETQ. The CDR3 length is 18 residues.

The rearrangement uses TRBV12-3 or TRBV12-4 and TRBJ2-3; TCRdb proposes TRBD2, but this gene call is untestable without DNA. This CDR3 contains 18 residues. CDR3 amino acids: CASSLHTKTSGTPDTQYF.

This CDR3 is CASSSSGRVTTGELFF. The gene calls are TRBV6-5 and TRBJ2-2; lacking DNA, the TRBD2 call made by TCRdb goes unchecked. Germline CDR1 reads MNHEY; CDR2 reads SVGAGI. CDR3 size: 16 residues.

The V gene is TRBV5-4, the J gene TRBJ2-3. The CDR3 loop spans 15 amino acids. Looked up from germline, CDR1 is SGHNT and CDR2 is YYREEE (reference sequence). The CDR3 region is CASSAPPPSTDTQYF.

V gene TRBV20-1 combines with J gene TRBJ2-5; TCRdb designates TRBD1, a call that cannot be tested without DNA. This CDR3 has 12 residues. Per the germline V gene, CDR1 is DFQATT and CDR2 is SNEGSKA (reference sequence). CDR3 loop: CSPSGQQETQYF.

This chain joins TRBV7-8 and TRBJ2-4; as DNA is missing, the TRBD2 call by TCRdb cannot be tested. Looked up from germline, CDR1 is SGHVS and CDR2 is FQNEAQ. CDR3 length: 15 amino acids. The CDR3: CASSLARLVGRIQYF.

The V call is TRBV7-8, the J call TRBJ1-2; there is no DNA to check the TCRdb D call of TRBD1. Germline V gene lookup returns CDR1 SGHVS and CDR2 FQNEAQ. This CDR3 region has 12 residues. CDR3 sequence: CASSTGNYGYTF.

V is TRBV5-1 and J is TRBJ2-5; TCRdb designates TRBD2, a call that cannot be tested without DNA. Germline lookup yields CDR1 SGHRS and CDR2 YFSETQ. This CDR3 has 15 residues. The CDR3 protein is CASSPIGGVGETQYF.

The rearrangement uses TRBV20-1 and TRBJ2-3; the D call from TCRdb, TRBD2, cannot be confirmed without DNA. The CDR3 spans 17 residues. CDR1 and CDR2 from the germline V gene are DFQATT and SNEGSKA (reference sequence). The CDR3: CSARASRASGILNTQYF.

The CDR3 sequence is CASSSGGYGYTF. The chain couples TRBV27 to TRBJ1-2; no DNA is available, so the TRBD1 call from TCRdb remains unchecked. Germline assignment: CDR1 MNHEY and CDR2 SMNVEV (reference sequence). The CDR3 has 12 residues.

The rearrangement links TRBV12-3 or TRBV12-4 to TRBJ2-1. This CDR3 region has 17 residues. The CDR3 reads CASSLTNAWPSNNEQFF.

The chain couples TRBV15 to TRBJ2-5; TCRdb's D call of TRBD2 is untestable without DNA. The CDR3 has 17 amino acids. Per the germline V gene, CDR1 is LNHNV and CDR2 is YYDKDF (reference sequence). This chain's CDR3 is CATSRDWRLAVQETQYF.

The chain recombines TRBV4-1 with TRBJ2-2; TCRdb's D call of TRBD2 is untestable without DNA. CDR1 MGHRA and CDR2 YSYEKL come from the germline V gene. The CDR3 consists of 16 residues. CDR3 sequence: CASSQAGEGIDGELFF.

The rearrangement joins TRBV6-6 to TRBJ2-1; TCRdb picks TRBD1, but there is no DNA to check that call. The CDR3 loop spans 14 amino acids. Germline V gives CDR1 MNHNY, CDR2 SVGAGI (reference sequence). The CDR3 loop is CASSYATGTNEQFF.

The V gene is TRBV7-8, the J gene TRBJ2-2; checking the TCRdb D call of TRBD1 is not possible without DNA. Germline V gene lookup returns CDR1 SGHVS and CDR2 FQNEAQ. The CDR3 extends over 16 amino acids. CDR3 in amino acids: CASSGGTGRGTGELFF.

This sequence joins TRBV3-1 and TRBJ1-1; TCRdb reports TRBD1, a call that lacks DNA to check it against. The CDR3 sequence is 14 residues long. Germline V gene sequence: CDR1 LGHDT, CDR2 YNNKEL (reference sequence). This CDR3 reads CASSRGAGDTEAFF. Full variable domain (outside the CDR3, taken from reference TRBV3-1 and TRBJ1-1): DTAVSQTPKYLVTQMGNDKSIKCEQNLGHDTMYWYKQDSKKFLKIMFSYNNKELIINETVPNRFSPKSPDKAHLNLHINSLELGDSAVYFCASSRGAGDTEAFFGQGTRLTVV.

The chain combines TRBV6-1 with TRBJ1-3; TCRdb gives TRBD1 as the D gene, but with no DNA this cannot be confirmed. This CDR3 is 18 amino acids long. Germline V gene sequence: CDR1 MNHNS, CDR2 SASEGT. This CDR3 is CASNPRTGHSSSGNTIYF.

J is TRBJ2-1 and V is TRBV7-9; checking the TCRdb D call of TRBD2 is not possible without DNA. The CDR3 length is 15 residues. Germline V gene lookup returns CDR1 SEHNR and CDR2 FQNEAQ (reference sequence). This CDR3 is CASSPLAGGRNEQFF.

J is TRBJ2-1 and V is TRBV19; checking the TCRdb D call of TRBD2 is not possible without DNA. CDR1 LNHDA and CDR2 SQIVND come from the germline V gene (reference sequence). The CDR3 length is 17 residues. CDR3 residues: CASSRLAGGIRSNEQFF.

The chain joins TRBV11-2 to TRBJ1-1; TCRdb indicates TRBD1, and absent DNA this call remains unverified. This CDR3 spans 14 amino acids. In germline, CDR1 is SGHAT, CDR2 FQNNGV. The CDR3 sequence: CASSPGQYNTEAFF. The variable domain in full, completed from reference TRBV11-2 and TRBJ1-1, reads EAGVAQSPRYKIIEKRQSVAFWCNPISGHATLYWYQQILGQGPKLLIQFQNNGVVDDSQLPKDRFSAERLKGVDSTLKIQPAKLEDSAVYLCASSPGQYNTEAFFGQGTRLTVV.

The J gene is TRBJ2-3, the V gene TRBV6-5. This CDR3 is 16 amino acids long. CDR1 and CDR2 from the germline V gene are MNHEY and SVGAGI. CDR3 sequence: CASSYLAARATDTQYF.